This entry features one T cell receptor beta chain sequence. The antigen is not known. Germline V gene data show CDR1 as SGHDN and CDR2 as FVKESK. With V trimmed by 8 bases and J by 3 bases, 1 base remained unmatched. The CDR3 covers 12 residues. The data belong to a study of cytomegalovirus exposure and HLA in healthy donors. Study information: In an early release, HLA-typed donors contributed tens of millions of unique TCR sequences. Of all 400 or so donors who were genotyped, around 79% belonged to the Caucasian-associated ancestry cluster. Study-wide findings and caveats: A list of approximately 150 TCR beta chains associated with cytomegalovirus was given.

13 Jbeta primers and 60 Vbeta primers were used for the PCR. TCRdb's copy holds only in-frame clones and misses some; the assay was immunoSEQ multiplex PCR. Of around 150,000 clones in the sample, 60% to 80% are singletons; the top ten hold approximately 1.5%. The sequence was obtained from a male donor in good health and CMV-seronegative. Sequenced: PBMCs. The chain uses TRBV14 and TRBJ2-1, with 7 bases that match TRBD1. CDR3 amino acids: CASAGGYNEQFF. CDR3 DNA sequence: TGTGCCAGCGCAGGGGGCTACAATGAGCAGTTCTTC.